These T cell receptor beta chains were read from a single sample in a study of untreated major depressive disorder. Assay used: immunoSEQ multiplex PCR; TCRdb lists only in-frame clones, some missing. Found here are about 20,000 clones, approximately 87% of them singletons; the top ten hold about 4.7%. Specimen: CD4+ T cells from PBMCs. The receptors originated from a woman aged 25 to 45 in good health. Both conserved end residues are part of each CDR3. A D gene is named only where the DNA matches it firmly. Not all rows give a size; the values are once, few, many and, for expanded clones, a class.

j_call clone_size d_call v_call cdr3_nt cdr3_aa
TRBJ1-5 NA TRBD1 TRBV30 TGTGCCTGGGAGAGACAGGGCGGTCAGCCCCAGCATTTT CAWERQGGQPQHF
TRBJ1-2 NA NA TRBV11-2 TGTGCCAGCACCTTAGGGGTCGCAATAAGCTATGGCTACACCTTC CASTLGVAISYGYTF
TRBJ1-6 few NA TRBV30 TGTGCCTGGAGTTCAACAGATAATTCACCCCTCCACTTT CAWSSTDNSPLHF
TRBJ2-4 NA TRBD2 TRBV11-3 TGTGCCAGCAGCTCGGGACTAGCGGGGGGCGGGGACATTCAGTACTTC CASSSGLAGGGDIQYF
TRBJ1-1 NA NA TRBV7-2 TGTGCCAGCAGCTCACAGGGTGGCGGCACTGAAGCTTTCTTT CASSSQGGGTEAFF
TRBJ2-3 NA NA TRBV4-2 TGTGCCAGCAGCCGGAGTGTCGGGGACGGCACAGATACGCAGTATTTT CASSRSVGDGTDTQYF
TRBJ2-1 NA TRBD2 TRBV2 TGTGCCAGCATTGGTCGGCAGGCCCTTGGCGGGAGTGAGCAGTTCTTC CASIGRQALGGSEQFF
TRBJ1-3 once NA TRBV28 TGTGCCAGCATGGGCGCCCGAGGCCCTGGAAACACCATATATTTT CASMGARGPGNTIYF
TRBJ2-2 NA NA TRBV15 TGTGCCACCAGCAGAAAGGGATCGACGAGCACCGGGGAGCTGTTTTTT CATSRKGSTSTGELFF
TRBJ1-1 NA TRBD1 TRBV18 TGTGCCAGCTCACCGAAGGGGGCCGGATTGACTGAAGCTTTCTTT CASSPKGAGLTEAFF
TRBJ2-5 NA TRBD2 TRBV5-6 TGTGCCAGCAGCCCTAGCGGGGGGGCTTGGGAGACCCAGTACTTC CASSPSGGAWETQYF
TRBJ1-2 NA NA TRBV19 TGTGCCAGTAGTACCCCCGCCTCCAGAAACTATGGCTACACCTTC CASSTPASRNYGYTF
TRBJ1-2 NA NA TRBV5-4 TGTGCCAGCAGCTCCATATCAGAGTCCTATGGCTACACCTTC CASSSISESYGYTF
TRBJ1-6 NA NA TRBV27 TGTGCCAGCAGTTTTTCGGGGCTAAGGAATTCACCCCTCCACTTT CASSFSGLRNSPLHF
TRBJ1-5 NA TRBD1 TRBV9 TGTGCCAGCAGCGTAGCTGTTAAGGACAGGGGGAAGCAGCCCCAGCATTTT CASSVAVKDRGKQPQHF
TRBJ2-1 NA NA TRBV7-2 TGTGCCAGCAGCTTAGAGGGTGCGGTCGATGAGCAGTTCTTC CASSLEGAVDEQFF
TRBJ1-2 NA NA TRBV28 TGTGCCAGCCAAGGACACCCGCGGCTGGGCTACACCTTC CASQGHPRLGYTF
TRBJ1-2 NA TRBD1 TRBV2 TGTGCCAGCAGGAAACCCCAGGGGGTGTATGGCTACACCTTC CASRKPQGVYGYTF
TRBJ2-4 NA NA TRBV11-2 TGTGCCAGCAGCTTATATCTAAACCAGGCCAAAAACATTCAGTACTTC CASSLYLNQAKNIQYF
TRBJ1-2 NA NA TRBV7-2 TGTGCCAGCAGCCAGGGTAACTATGGCTACACCTTC CASSQGNYGYTF
TRBJ1-2 NA NA TRBV11-2 TGTGCCAGCAGCTTATCGGACTCGGGCGGCTACACCTTC CASSLSDSGGYTF
TRBJ2-3 NA TRBD2 TRBV30 TGTGCCTGGAGGCAGCGGGGGCCAACAGATACGCAGTATTTT CAWRQRGPTDTQYF
TRBJ2-3 NA NA TRBV4-2 TGTGCCAGCAGCCAAGATAAGGAAGGGGCGGATACGCAGTATTTT CASSQDKEGADTQYF
TRBJ1-1 NA NA TRBV1 TGCACCAGCAGCCGGGACAGCGAAGCTTTCTTT CTSSRDSEAFF
TRBJ2-5 NA NA TRBV7-2 TGTGCCAGCAGCTTCCAAGAGACCCAGTACTTC CASSFQETQYF
TRBJ1-1 NA NA TRBV6-5 TGTGCCAGCAGGAGGGGAAGGGGTGGGAACACTGAAGCTTTCTTT CASRRGRGGNTEAFF
TRBJ2-7 once NA TRBV5-1 TGCGCCAGCAGCTTGGTGGCAGGCTACGAGCAGTACTTC CASSLVAGYEQYF
TRBJ1-5 NA TRBD1 TRBV19 TGTGCCAGTAGTGAAACAGGGGGCCCTCTTAGCAATCAGCCCCAGCATTTT CASSETGGPLSNQPQHF